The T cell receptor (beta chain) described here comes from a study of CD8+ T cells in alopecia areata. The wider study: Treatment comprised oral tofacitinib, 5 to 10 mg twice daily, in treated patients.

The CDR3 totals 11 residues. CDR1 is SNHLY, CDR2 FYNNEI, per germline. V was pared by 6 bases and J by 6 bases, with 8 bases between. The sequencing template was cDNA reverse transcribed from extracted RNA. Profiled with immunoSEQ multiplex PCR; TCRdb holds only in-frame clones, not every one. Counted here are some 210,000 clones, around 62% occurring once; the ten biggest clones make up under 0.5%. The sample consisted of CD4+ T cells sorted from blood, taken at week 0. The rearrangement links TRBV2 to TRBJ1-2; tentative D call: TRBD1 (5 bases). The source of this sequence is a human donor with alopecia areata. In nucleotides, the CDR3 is TGTGCCAGCAGGACAGACCATGGCTACACCTTC. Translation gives CASRTDHGYTF.